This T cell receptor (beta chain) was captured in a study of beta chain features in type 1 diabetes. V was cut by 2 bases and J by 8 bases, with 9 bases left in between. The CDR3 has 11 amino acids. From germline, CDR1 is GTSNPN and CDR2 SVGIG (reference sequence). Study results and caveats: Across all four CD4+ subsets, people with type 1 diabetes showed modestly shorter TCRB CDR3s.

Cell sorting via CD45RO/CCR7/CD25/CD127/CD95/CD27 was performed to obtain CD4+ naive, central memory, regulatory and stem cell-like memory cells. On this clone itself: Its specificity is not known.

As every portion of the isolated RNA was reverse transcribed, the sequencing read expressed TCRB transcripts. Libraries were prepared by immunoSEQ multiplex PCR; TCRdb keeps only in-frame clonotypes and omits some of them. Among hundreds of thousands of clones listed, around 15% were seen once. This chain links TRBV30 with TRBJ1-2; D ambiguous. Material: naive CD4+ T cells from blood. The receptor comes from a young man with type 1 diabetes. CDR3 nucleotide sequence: TGTGCCTGGAGTTCCGTCAGAGGCTACACCTTC. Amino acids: CAWSSVRGYTF.